This T cell receptor (beta chain) was captured by sequencing in a study of blood T cell repertoires in COVID-19. Study background: From the United States, Italy and Spain came samples of acute and convalescent COVID-19. PBMCs, B-cell-depleted T cells, or T cells were the source of the cDNA or gDNA that made up the material.

The CDR3 covers 18 residues. Germline CDR1 and CDR2: SGHDT and YYEEEE. The germline V and J ends were trimmed by 2 bases and 4 bases, with 22 bases remaining between them. In the source study's methods: Reference gene primers were amplified, and this amplification served to estimate nucleated cell counts. Libraries were prepared by immunoSEQ multiplex PCR; TCRdb keeps only in-frame clonotypes and omits some of them. The DNA gave D and trimming, while V, J and clone size come from that table. The sample has approximately 77,000 clones, approximately 90% seen once. The origin of this receptor is an elderly woman with acute or convalescent COVID-19. The sample comprised peripheral blood. The chain uses TRBV5-6 and TRBJ1-5, with a tentative D call TRBD1 (6 bases). CDR3 bases: TGTGCCAGCAGCTTCCGCTCAACAGGTGGGGGGGCTAATCAGCCCCAGCATTTT. As protein: CASSFRSTGGGANQPQHF.